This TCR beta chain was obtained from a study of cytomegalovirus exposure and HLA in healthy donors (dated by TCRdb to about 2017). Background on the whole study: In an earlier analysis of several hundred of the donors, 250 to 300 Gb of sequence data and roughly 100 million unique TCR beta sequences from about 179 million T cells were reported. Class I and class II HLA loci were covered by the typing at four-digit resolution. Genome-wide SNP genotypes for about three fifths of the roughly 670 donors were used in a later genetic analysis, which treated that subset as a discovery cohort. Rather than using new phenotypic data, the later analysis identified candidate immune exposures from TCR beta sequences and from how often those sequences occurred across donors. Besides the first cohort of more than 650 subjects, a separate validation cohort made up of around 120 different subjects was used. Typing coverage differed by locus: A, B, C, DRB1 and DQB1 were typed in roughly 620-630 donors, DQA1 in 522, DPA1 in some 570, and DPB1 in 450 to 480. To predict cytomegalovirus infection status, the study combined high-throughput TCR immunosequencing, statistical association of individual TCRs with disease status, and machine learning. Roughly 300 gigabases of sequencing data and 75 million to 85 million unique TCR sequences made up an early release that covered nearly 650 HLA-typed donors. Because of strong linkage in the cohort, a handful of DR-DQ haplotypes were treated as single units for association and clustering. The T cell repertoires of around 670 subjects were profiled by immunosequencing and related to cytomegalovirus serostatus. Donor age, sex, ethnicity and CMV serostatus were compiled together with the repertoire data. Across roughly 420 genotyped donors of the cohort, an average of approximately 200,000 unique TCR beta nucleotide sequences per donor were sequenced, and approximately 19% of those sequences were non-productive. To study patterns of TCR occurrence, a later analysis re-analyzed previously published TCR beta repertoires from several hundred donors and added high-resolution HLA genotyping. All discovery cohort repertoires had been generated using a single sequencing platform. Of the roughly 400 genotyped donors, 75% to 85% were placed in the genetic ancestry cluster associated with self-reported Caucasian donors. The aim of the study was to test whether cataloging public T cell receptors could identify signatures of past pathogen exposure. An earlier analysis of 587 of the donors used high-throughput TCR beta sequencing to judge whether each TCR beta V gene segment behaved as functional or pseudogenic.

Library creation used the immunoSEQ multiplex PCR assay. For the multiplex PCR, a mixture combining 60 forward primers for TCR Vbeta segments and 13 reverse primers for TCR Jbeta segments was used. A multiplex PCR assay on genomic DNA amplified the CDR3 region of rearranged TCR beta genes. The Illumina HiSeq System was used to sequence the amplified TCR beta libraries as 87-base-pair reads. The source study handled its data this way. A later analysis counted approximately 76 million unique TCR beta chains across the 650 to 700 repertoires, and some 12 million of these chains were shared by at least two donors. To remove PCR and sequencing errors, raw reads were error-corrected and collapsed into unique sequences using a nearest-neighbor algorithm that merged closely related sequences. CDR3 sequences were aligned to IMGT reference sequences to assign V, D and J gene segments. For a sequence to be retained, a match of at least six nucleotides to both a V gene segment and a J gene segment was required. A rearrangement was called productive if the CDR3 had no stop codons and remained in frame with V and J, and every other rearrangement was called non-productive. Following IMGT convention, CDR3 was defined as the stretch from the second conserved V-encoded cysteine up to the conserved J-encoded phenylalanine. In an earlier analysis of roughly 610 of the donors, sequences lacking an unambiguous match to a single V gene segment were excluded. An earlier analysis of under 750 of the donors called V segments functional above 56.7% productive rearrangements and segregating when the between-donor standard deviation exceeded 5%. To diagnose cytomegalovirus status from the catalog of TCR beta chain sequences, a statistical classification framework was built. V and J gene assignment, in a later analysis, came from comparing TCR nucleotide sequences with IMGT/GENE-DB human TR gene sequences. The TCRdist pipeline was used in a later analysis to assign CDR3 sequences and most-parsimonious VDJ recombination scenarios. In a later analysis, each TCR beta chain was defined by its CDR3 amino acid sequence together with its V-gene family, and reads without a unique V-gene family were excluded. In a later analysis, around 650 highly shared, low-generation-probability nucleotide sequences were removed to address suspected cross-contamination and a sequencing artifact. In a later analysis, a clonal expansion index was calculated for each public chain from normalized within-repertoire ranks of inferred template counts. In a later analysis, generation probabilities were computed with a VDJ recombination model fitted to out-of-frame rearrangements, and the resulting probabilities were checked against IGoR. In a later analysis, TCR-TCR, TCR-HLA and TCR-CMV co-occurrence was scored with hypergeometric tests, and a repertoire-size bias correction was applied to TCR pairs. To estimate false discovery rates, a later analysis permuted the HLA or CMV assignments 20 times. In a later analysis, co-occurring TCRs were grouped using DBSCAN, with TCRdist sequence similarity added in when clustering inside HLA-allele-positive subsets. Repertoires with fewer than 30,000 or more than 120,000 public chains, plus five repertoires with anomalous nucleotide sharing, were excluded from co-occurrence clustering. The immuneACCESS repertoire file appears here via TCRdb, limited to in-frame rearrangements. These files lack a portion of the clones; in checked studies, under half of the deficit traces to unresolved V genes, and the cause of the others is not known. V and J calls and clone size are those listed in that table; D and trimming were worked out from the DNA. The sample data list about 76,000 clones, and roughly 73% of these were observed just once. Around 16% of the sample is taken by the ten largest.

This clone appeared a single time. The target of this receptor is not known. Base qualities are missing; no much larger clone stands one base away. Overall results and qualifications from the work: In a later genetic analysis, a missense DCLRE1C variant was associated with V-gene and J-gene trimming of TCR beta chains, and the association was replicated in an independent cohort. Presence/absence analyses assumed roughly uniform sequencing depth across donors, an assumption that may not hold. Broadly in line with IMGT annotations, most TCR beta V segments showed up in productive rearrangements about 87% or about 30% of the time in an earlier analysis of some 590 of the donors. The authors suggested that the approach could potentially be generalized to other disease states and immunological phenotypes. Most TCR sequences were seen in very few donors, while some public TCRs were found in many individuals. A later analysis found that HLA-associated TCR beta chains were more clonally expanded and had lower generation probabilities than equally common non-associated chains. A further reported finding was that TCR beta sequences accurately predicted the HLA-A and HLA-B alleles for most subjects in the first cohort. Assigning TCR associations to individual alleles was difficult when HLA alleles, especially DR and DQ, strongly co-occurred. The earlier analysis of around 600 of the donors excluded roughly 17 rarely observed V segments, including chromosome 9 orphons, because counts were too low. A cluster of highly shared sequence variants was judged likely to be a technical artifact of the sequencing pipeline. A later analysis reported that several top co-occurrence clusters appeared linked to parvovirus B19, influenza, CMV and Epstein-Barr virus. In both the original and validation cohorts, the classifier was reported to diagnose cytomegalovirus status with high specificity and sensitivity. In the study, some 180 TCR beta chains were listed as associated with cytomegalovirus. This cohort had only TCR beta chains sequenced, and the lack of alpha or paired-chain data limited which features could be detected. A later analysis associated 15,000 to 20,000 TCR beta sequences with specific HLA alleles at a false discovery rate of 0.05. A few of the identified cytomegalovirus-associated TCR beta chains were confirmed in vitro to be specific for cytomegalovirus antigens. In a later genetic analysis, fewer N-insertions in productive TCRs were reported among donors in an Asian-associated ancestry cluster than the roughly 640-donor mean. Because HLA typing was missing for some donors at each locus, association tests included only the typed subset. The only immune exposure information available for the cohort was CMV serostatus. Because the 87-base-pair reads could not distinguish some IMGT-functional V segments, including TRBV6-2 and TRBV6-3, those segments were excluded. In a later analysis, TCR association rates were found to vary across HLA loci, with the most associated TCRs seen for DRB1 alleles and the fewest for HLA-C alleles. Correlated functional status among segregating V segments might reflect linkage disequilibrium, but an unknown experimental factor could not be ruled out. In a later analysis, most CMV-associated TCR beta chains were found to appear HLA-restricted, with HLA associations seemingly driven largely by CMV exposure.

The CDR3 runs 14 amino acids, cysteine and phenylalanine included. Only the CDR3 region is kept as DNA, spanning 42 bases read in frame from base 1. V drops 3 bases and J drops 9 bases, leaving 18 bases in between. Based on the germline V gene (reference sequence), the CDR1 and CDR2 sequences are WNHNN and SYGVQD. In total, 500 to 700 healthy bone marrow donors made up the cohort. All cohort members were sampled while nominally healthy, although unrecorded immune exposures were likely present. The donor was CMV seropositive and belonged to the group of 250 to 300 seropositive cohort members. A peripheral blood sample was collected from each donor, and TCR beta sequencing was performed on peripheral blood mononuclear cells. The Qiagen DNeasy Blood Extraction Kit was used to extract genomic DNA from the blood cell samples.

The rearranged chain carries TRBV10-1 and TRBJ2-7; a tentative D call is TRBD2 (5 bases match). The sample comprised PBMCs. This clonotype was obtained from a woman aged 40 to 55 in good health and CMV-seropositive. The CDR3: CASSDQAGRRTQYF. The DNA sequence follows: TGCGCCAGCAGTGATCAGGCGGGCCGTAGGACGCAGTACTTC.